The clone carrying this T cell receptor beta chain occurred many times. This entry belongs to a study of neurological immune-mediated disorders. TCRdb fed the 5' RACE reads into MiXCR, producing one record per CDR3 protein. The sample consists of some 20,000 distinct CDR3 sequences, 12% to 15% of them appearing once. Germline V lookup: CDR1 WNHNN, CDR2 SYGVQD (reference sequence). V lost 0 bases and J lost 3, with 6 bases in between. This CDR3 contains 13 residues. The TCR originated in a woman in her sixties with HTLV-1-associated myelopathy (HAM/TSP). The chain combines TRBV10-1 with TRBJ2-7; D is uncertain. Sequencing input: CD4+ T cells from blood. The CDR3 DNA reads as TGCGCCAGCAGTGAGTCGGGAAGCTACGAGCAGTACTTC. This translates into CASSESGSYEQYF.